The clone carrying this T cell receptor beta chain was recorded a few times. Repertoires were generated with immunoSEQ multiplex PCR, while TCRdb's copy carries only in-frame clones and drops some. The profile shows 95,000 to 150,000 clones, around 89% of them singletons. This specimen belongs to a study of OX40 agonist ivuxolimab in advanced cancers. The CDR3 is made up of 18 amino acids. The V and J ends lost 1 base and 7 bases, in that order; junction bases with no gene match: 13. Germline values: CDR1 SGHAT, CDR2 FQNNGV. The rearrangement links TRBV11-2 to TRBJ2-7, with 13 nucleotides matching TRBD2. This receptor was taken from an adult with an advanced solid tumor such as melanoma, head and neck, liver or kidney cancer. Sequencing used CD4+ or CD8+ T cells sorted from blood, obtained in a trial of the OX40 agonist ivuxolimab. The CDR3 region is CASSLVPGTSGAPIEQYF. Written as DNA, the CDR3 is TGTGCCAGCAGCTTAGTCCCCGGGACTAGCGGGGCCCCAATAGAGCAGTACTTC.